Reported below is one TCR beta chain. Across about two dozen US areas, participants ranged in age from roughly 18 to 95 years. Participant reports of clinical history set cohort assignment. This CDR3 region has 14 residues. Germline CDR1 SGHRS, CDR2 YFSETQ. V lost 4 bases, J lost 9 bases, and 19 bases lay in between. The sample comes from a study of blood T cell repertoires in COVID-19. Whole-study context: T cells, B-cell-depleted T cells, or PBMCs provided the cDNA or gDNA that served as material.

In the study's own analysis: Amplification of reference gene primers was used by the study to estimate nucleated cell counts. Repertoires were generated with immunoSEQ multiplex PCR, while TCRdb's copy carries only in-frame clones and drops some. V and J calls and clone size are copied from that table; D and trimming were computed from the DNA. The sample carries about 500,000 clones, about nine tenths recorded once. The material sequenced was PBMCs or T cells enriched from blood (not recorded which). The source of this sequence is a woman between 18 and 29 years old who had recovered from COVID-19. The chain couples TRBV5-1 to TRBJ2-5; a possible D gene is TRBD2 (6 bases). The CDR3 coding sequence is TGCGCCAGCAGCCCGTTTTTGGTCGGGGACTCCCAGTACTTC. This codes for CASSPFLVGDSQYF.